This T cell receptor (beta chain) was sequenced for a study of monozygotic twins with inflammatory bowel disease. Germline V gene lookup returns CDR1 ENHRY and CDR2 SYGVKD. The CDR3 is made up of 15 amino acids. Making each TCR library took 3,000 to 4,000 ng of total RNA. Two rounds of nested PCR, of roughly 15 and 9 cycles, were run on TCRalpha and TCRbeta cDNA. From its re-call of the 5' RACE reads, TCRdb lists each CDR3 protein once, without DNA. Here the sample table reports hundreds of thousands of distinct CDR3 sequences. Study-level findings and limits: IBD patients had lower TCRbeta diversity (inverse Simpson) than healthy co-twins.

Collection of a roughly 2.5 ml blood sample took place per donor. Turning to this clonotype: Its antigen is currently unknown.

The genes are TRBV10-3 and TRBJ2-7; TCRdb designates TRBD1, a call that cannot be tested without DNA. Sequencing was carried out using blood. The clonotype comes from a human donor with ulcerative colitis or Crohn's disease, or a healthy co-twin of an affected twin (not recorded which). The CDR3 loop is CAISLTGTGVGEQYF.